This T cell receptor (beta chain) was identified during a study of technical replicates of blood from several donors (TCRdb year 2017). The CDR3, from cysteine to phenylalanine, totals 12 residues. Kept here is only the CDR3 DNA, which spans 36 bases and is read in frame from base 1. Based on the germline V gene, the CDR1 and CDR2 sequences are SGHTA and FQGNSA. Relative to germline, V is 4 bases shorter and J is 7 bases shorter, with 8 bases between their ends. Comment on this clone: What this receptor recognizes is not known. Base quality data are lacking; no much larger clone is found one base away.

The library was prepared using the immunoSEQ multiplex PCR assay. Here the immuneACCESS table is served through TCRdb, limited to in-frame sequences with V and J called. Missing clones are a known gap in these copies; in checked studies unresolved V genes cover under half, and the rest lacks a known reason. This sample is represented by 62,000 or so clones; around 90% of them were singletons. Under 6.5% of the sample belongs to the ten largest clones. This TCR derives from a human donor in good health. Some clones in this sample may be carry-over from other donors' samples. Rearrangement joined TRBV7-2 to TRBJ1-3; no D gene can be assigned with confidence. Material for sequencing was PBMCs. The CDR3 reads CASSYPGNTIYF. The DNA sequence reads TGTGCCAGCAGCTACCCGGGGAACACCATATATTTT.